This T cell receptor (beta chain) was recovered during a study of low-dose radiotherapy and immunotherapy resistance in tumors. Ten or more counts support this clonotype. TRAV and TRBV primers primed cDNA for both TCRalpha and TCRbeta. Both a constant-region primer and a V-primer adapter served to amplify TCRs across 20 PCR cycles. A single record per CDR3 protein comes from TCRdb applying MiXCR to the reads. The profile shows 64,000 or so distinct CDR3 sequences, less than 35% of them singletons. Time point of the sample: before trial treatment. The CDR3 covers 15 residues. V was shortened by 3 bases and J by 7 bases, with 13 bases between the two germline ends.

Sequenced here: PBMCs, sampled before treatment. This receptor was obtained from a female donor with ovarian cancer. The chain is built from TRBV12-3 or TRBV12-4 and TRBJ1-6, with D possibly matching TRBD1 (6 bases). CDR3 DNA sequence: TGTGCCAGCAGTTTTCAGGACAGACAAAATTCACCCCTCCACTTT. This gives the protein CASSFQDRQNSPLHF.